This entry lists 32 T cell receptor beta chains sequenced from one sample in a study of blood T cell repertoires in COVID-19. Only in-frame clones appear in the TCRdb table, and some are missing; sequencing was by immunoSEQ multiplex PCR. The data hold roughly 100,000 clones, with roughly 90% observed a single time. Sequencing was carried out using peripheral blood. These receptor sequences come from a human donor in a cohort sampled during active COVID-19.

CDR3 DNA sequence: TGCGCCAGCAGACCCAACAGGGGGCGAGGGACCGGGGAGCTGTTTTTT. Translation: CASRPNRGRGTGELFF. The gene calls are TRBV4-3 and TRBJ2-2; 9 nucleotides agree with TRBD1. J gave up 5 bases and V 6 bases, and 10 bases lay outside the gene matches. This CDR3 has 16 amino acids. Germline-derived CDR1 and CDR2 are LGHNA and YSLEER.

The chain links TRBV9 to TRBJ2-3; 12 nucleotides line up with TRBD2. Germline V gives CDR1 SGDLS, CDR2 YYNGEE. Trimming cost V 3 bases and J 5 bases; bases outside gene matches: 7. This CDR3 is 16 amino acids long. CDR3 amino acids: CASSGKLAGGLDTQYF. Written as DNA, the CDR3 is TGTGCCAGCAGCGGAAAACTAGCGGGAGGACTAGATACGCAGTATTTT.

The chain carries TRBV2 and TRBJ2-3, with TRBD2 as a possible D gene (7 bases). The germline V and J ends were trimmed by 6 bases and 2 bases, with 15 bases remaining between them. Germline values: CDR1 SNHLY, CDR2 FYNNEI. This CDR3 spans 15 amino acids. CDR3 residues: CASRKGGTFTDTQYF. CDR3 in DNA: TGTGCCAGCAGGAAGGGAGGGACATTCACAGATACGCAGTATTTT.

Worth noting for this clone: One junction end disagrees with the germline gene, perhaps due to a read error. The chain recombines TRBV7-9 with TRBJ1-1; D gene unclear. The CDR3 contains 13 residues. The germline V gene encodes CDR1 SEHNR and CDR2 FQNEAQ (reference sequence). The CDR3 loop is CASRLEQATEAFF. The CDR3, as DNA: TGTGCCAGCAGGTTAGAGCAGGCGACTGAAGCTTTCTTT.

The CDR3 DNA follows: TGTGCCAGCACCCCGATTGGGGCCATCAATGAGCAGTTCTTC. It encodes CASTPIGAINEQFF. V usage is TRBV6-2 or TRBV6-3 and J usage is TRBJ2-1; a weak D match, TRBD1 (5 bases). The CDR3 covers 14 residues. Germline V gene sequence: CDR1 MNHEY, CDR2 SVGEGT. Trimming removed 7 bases at V and 6 bases at J, with 16 bases between.

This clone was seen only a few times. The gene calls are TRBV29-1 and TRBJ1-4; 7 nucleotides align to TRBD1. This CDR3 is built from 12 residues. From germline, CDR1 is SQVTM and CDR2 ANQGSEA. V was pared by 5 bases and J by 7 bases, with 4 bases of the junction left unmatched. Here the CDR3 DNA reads TGCAGCGTTCGGCAGGGGGGTGAAAAACTGTTTTTT. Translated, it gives CSVRQGGEKLFF.

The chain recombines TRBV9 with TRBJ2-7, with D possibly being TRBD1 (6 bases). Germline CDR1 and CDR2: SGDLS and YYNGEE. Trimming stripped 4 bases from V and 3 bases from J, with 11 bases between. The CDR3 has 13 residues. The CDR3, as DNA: TGTGCCAGCAGCCTCGGACAGAACTACGAGCAGTACTTC. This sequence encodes CASSLGQNYEQYF.

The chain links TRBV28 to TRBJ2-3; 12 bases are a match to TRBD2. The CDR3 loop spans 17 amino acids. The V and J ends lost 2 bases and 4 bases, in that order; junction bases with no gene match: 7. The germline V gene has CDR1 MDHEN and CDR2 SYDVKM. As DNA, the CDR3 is TGTGCCAGCAGTTTAGTACTAGCGGGAGGTCTGGCAGATACGCAGTATTTT. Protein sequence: CASSLVLAGGLADTQYF.

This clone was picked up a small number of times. CDR3 in DNA: TGTGCCAGCAGCTTAGACCAGGTTGGGTACTTC. This encodes CASSLDQVGYF. The chain recombines TRBV7-9 with TRBJ2-7; D gene uncertain. The CDR3 has 11 amino acids. V lost 1 base to trimming and J lost 12 bases, with 10 bases between them. Germline lookup yields CDR1 SEHNR and CDR2 FQNEAQ (reference sequence).

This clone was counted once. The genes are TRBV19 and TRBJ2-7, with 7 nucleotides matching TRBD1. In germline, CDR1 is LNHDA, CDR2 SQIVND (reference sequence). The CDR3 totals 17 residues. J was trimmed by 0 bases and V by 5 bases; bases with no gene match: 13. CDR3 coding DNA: TGTGCCAGTAGTCTTGGTTCGACAGGGTCCTTCTCCTACGAGCAGTACTTC. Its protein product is CASSLGSTGSFSYEQYF.

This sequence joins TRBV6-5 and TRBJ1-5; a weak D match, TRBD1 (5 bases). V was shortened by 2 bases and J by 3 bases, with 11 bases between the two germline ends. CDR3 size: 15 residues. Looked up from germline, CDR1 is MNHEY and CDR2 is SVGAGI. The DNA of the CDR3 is TGTGCCAGCAGTTACGCAGGGAACGACAATCAGCCCCAGCATTTT. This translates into CASSYAGNDNQPQHF.

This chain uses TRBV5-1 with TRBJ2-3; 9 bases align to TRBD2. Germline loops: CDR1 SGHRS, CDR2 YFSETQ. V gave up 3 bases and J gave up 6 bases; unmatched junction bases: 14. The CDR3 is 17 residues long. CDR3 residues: CASSSHTSGPWSDTQYF. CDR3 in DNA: TGCGCCAGCAGCTCCCATACTAGCGGGCCTTGGTCGGATACGCAGTATTTT.

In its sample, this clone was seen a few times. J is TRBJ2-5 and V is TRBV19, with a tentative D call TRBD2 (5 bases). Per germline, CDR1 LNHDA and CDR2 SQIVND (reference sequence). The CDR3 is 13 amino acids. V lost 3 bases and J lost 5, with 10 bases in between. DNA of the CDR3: TGTGCCAGTAGTATGGGGAGAATGGAGACCCAGTACTTC. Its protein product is CASSMGRMETQYF. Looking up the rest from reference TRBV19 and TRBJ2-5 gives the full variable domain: DGGITQSPKYLFRKEGQNVTLSCEQNLNHDAMYWYRQDPGQGLRLIYYSQIVNDFQKGDIAEGYSVSREKKESFPLTVTSAQKNPTAFYLCASSMGRMETQYFGPGTRLLVL.

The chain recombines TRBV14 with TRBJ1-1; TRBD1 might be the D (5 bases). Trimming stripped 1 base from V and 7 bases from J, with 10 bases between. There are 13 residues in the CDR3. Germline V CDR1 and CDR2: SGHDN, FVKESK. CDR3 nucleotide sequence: TGTGCCAGCAGCCAAGTAGGGGAGGGTGAAGCTTTCTTT. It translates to CASSQVGEGEAFF. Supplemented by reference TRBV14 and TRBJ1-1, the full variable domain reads EAGVTQFPSHSVIEKGQTVTLRCDPISGHDNLYWYRRVMGKEIKFLLHFVKESKQDESGMPNNRFLAERTGGTYSTLKVQPAELEDSGVYFCASSQVGEGEAFFGQGTRLTVV.

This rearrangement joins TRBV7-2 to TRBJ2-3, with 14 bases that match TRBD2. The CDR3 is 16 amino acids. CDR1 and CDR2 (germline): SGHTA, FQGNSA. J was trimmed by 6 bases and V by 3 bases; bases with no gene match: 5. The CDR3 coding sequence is TGTGCCAGCAGCTTCCGACTAGCGGGGGGGCAGGATACGCAGTATTTT. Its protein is CASSFRLAGGQDTQYF.

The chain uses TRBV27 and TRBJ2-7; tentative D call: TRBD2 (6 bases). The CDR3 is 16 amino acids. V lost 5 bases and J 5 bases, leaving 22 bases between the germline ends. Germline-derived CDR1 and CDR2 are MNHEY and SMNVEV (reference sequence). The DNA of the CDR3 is TGTGCCAGCAGTCCCCTTGGGGTTGGCGGGACCAACGAGCAGTACTTC. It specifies CASSPLGVGGTNEQYF.

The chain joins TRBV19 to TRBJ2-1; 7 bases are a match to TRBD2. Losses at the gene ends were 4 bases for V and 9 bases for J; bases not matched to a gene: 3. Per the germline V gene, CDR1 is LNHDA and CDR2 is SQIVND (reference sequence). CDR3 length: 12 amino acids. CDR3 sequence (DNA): TGTGCCAGTAGTAGCGGGAGTTTTGAGCAGTTCTTC. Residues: CASSSGSFEQFF. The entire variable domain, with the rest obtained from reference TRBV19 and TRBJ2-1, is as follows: DGGITQSPKYLFRKEGQNVTLSCEQNLNHDAMYWYRQDPGQGLRLIYYSQIVNDFQKGDIAEGYSVSREKKESFPLTVTSAQKNPTAFYLCASSSGSFEQFFGPGTRLTVL.

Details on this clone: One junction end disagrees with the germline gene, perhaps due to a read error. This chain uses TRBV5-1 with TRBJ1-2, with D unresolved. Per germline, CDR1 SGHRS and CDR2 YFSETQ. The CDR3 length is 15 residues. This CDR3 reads CASSSMVNYDYSYTF. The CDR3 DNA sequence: TGCGCCAGCAGCTCAATGGTCAACTATGACTATAGCTACACCTTC.

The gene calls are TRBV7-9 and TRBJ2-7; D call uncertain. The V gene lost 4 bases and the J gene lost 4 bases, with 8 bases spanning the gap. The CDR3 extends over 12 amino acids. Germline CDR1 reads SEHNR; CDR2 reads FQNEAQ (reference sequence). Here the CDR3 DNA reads TGTGCCAGCAGCTCCGGTGCATACGAGCAGTACTTC. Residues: CASSSGAYEQYF. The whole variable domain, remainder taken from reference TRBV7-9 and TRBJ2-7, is DTGVSQNPRHKITKRGQNVTFRCDPISEHNRLYWYRQTLGQGPEFLTYFQNEAQLEKSRLLSDRFSAERPKGSFSTLEIQRTEQGDSAMYLCASSSGAYEQYFGPGTRLTVT.

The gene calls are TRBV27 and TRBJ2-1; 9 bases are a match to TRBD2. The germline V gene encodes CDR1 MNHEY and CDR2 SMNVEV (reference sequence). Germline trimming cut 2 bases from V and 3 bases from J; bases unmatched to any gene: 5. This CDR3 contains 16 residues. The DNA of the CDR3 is TGTGCCAGCAGTTTAATCGCGGGGGGGTTCTACAATGAGCAGTTCTTC. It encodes CASSLIAGGFYNEQFF.

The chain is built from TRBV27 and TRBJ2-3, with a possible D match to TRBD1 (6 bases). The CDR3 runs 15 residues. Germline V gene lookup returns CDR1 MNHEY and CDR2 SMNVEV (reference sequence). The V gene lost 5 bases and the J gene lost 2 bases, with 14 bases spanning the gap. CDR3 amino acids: CASSPTTGLTDTQYF. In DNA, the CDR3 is TGTGCCAGCAGTCCGACGACAGGACTCACAGATACGCAGTATTTT.

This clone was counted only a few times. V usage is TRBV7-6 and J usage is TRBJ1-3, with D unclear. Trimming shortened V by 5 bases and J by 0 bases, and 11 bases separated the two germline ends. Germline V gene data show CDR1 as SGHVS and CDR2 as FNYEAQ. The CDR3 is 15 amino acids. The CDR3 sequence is CASSPSPSSGNTIYF. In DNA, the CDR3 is TGTGCCAGCAGCCCGAGCCCGAGCTCTGGAAACACCATATATTTT.

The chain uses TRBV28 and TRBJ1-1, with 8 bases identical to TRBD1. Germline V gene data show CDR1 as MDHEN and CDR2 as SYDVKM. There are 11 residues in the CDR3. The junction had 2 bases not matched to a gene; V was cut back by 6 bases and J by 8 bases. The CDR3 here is CASRDRAEAFF. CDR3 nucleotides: TGTGCCAGCAGGGACAGGGCCGAAGCTTTCTTT.

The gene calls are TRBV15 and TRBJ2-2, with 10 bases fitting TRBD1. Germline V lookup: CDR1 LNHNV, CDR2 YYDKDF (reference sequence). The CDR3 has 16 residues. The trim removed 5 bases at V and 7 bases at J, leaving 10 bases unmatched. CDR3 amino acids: CATSRWTGGFFGELFF. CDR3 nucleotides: TGTGCCACCAGCCGATGGACAGGGGGATTTTTCGGGGAGCTGTTTTTT.

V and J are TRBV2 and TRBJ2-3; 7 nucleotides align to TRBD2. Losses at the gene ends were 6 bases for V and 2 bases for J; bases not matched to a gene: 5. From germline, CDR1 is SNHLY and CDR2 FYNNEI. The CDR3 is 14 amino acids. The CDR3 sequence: CASSRDYLTDTQYF. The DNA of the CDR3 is TGTGCCAGCAGCCGGGACTACCTCACAGATACGCAGTATTTT.

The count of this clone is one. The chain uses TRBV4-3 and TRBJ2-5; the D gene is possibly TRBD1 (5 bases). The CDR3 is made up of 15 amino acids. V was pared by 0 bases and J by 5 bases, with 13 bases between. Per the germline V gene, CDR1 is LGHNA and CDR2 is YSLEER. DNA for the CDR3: TGCGCCAGCAGCCAAGATACAGGCGTCTGGGAGACCCAGTACTTC. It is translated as CASSQDTGVWETQYF.

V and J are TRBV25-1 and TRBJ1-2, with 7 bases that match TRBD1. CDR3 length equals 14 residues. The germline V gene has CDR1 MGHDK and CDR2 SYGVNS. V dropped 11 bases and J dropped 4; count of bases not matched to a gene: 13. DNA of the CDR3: TGTGCCTCACGCGACAGGGTAGAGGGCTATGGCTACACCTTC. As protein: CASRDRVEGYGYTF.

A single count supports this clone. The CDR3 region has the DNA TGTGCCAGCAGCTCTTTACGGGATGGGAGTGAGCAGTTCTTC. It is translated as CASSSLRDGSEQFF. The genes are TRBV5-4 and TRBJ2-1, with a weak D call TRBD2 (5 bases). Germline V gene lookup returns CDR1 SGHNT and CDR2 YYREEE (reference sequence). This CDR3 region has 14 residues. V was clipped by 3 bases and J by 9 bases, with 16 bases between them.

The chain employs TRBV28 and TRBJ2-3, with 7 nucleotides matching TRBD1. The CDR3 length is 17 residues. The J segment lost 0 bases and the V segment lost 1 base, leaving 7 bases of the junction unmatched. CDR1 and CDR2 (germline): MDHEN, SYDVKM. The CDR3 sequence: CASSLLGGGTSTDTQYF. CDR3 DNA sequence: TGTGCCAGCAGTTTATTAGGGGGCGGAACCAGCACAGATACGCAGTATTTT. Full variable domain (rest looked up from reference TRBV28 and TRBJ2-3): DVKVTQSSRYLVKRTGEKVFLECVQDMDHENMFWYRQDPGLGLRLIYFSYDVKMKEKGDIPEGYSVSREKKERFSLILESASTNQTSMYLCASSLLGGGTSTDTQYFGPGTRLTVL.

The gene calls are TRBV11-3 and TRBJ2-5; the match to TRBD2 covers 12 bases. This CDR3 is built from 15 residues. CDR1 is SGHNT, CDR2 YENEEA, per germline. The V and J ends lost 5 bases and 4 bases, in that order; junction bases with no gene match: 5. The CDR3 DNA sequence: TGTGCCAGCAGCCCGACTAGCGGGAGAGGAGAGACCCAGTACTTC. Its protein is CASSPTSGRGETQYF.

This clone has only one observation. Written as DNA, the CDR3 is TGTGCCAGCAGCCCAAATCCTCAGGGATGGGAAGCTTTCTTT. It yields the protein CASSPNPQGWEAFF. The chain recombines TRBV9 with TRBJ1-1, with a tentative D call TRBD1 (5 bases). CDR1 and CDR2 (germline): SGDLS, YYNGEE. There are 14 residues in the CDR3. V lost 4 bases, J lost 8 bases, and 18 bases lay in between. Variable domain in full (rest from reference TRBV9 and TRBJ1-1): DSGVTQTPKHLITATGQRVTLRCSPRSGDLSVYWYQQSLDQGLQFLIQYYNGEERAKGNILERFSAQQFPDLHSELNLSSLELGDSALYFCASSPNPQGWEAFFGQGTRLTVV.

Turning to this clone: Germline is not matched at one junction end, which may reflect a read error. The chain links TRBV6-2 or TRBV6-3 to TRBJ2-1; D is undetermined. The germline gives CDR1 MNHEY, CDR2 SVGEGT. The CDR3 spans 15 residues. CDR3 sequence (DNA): TGTGTCAGCAGTTCTATTGAGTCCTTCTACAATGAGCAGTTCTTC. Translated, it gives CVSSSIESFYNEQFF.